This is a list of T cell receptor beta chains from one sample in a study of CD8 T cells in ankylosing spondylitis. TCRdb re-called the 5' RACE reads through MiXCR, storing one row per CDR3 protein. The table lists 200,000 to 250,000 distinct CDR3 sequences, approximately 20% of them singletons. Sequencing input: blood, either unsorted or a sorted T cell fraction (not recorded which). These TCRs come from a male donor with ankylosing spondylitis. Each CDR3 is given with its conserved first and last residue. Fields, in order: CDR3 DNA, CDR3 protein, V gene, D gene, clone size, J gene. D genes are given only for firm matches. Clone sizes are given selectively: once, few, many, or a class where the clone is expanded.

CDR3nt: TGTGCCAGCAGTATCGACATATCGGGCTACGAGCAGTACTTC
CDR3aa: CASSIDISGYEQYF
v_gene: TRBV27
d_gene: NA
abundance: once
j_gene: TRBJ2-7

CDR3nt: TGTGCCAGCAGTTACTCCACAGGGTTGGTGAACACTGAAGCTTTCTTT
CDR3aa: CASSYSTGLVNTEAFF
v_gene: TRBV6-5
d_gene: NA
abundance: NA
j_gene: TRBJ1-1

CDR3nt: TGTGCCAGCAGCGAACCGGGACAGGGATACGAGCAGTACTTC
CDR3aa: CASSEPGQGYEQYF
v_gene: TRBV28
d_gene: TRBD1
abundance: NA
j_gene: TRBJ2-7

CDR3nt: TGTGCCAGCAGCTTAGAGTCTACAGATACGCAGTATTTT
CDR3aa: CASSLESTDTQYF
v_gene: TRBV7-3
d_gene: NA
abundance: few
j_gene: TRBJ2-3

CDR3nt: TGTGCCAGCAGTTATGGGGCAGGAAGCTCCTACGAGCAGTACTTC
CDR3aa: CASSYGAGSSYEQYF
v_gene: TRBV6-5
d_gene: NA
abundance: few
j_gene: TRBJ2-7

CDR3nt: TGCGCCAGCAGCCCGACGGCCTCCTACGAGCAGTACTTC
CDR3aa: CASSPTASYEQYF
v_gene: TRBV4-1
d_gene: NA
abundance: many
j_gene: TRBJ2-7

CDR3nt: TGCAGTGCTGATTCAGGGTCCAACGAGCAGTACTTC
CDR3aa: CSADSGSNEQYF
v_gene: TRBV20-1
d_gene: NA
abundance: NA
j_gene: TRBJ2-7

CDR3nt: TGTGCCAGCAGTGAGAGCGGGGGGGCCTACAATGAGCAGTTCTTC
CDR3aa: CASSESGGAYNEQFF
v_gene: TRBV2
d_gene: TRBD2
abundance: few
j_gene: TRBJ2-1

CDR3nt: TGTGCCAGCAGGGGTGGGGAGGGGTCTCAGCCCCAGCATTTT
CDR3aa: CASRGGEGSQPQHF
v_gene: TRBV27
d_gene: NA
abundance: few
j_gene: TRBJ1-5

CDR3nt: TGCAGTGCTCGGACTAGCGGGGGGGCCGGGTCTTACAATGAGCAGTTCTTC
CDR3aa: CSARTSGGAGSYNEQFF
v_gene: TRBV20-1
d_gene: TRBD2
abundance: few
j_gene: TRBJ2-1

CDR3nt: TGTGCCTGGAGTGGCGGGCGGGGGGACCCAGATACGCAGTATTTT
CDR3aa: CAWSGGRGDPDTQYF
v_gene: TRBV30
d_gene: TRBD2
abundance: few
j_gene: TRBJ2-3

CDR3nt: TGCGCCAGCAGCCAAGTATTGGCCTCCTCTTACGAGCAGTACTTC
CDR3aa: CASSQVLASSYEQYF
v_gene: TRBV4-1
d_gene: NA
abundance: few
j_gene: TRBJ2-7

CDR3nt: TGTGCCAGCAGCTTTCCGGAAGAGACCCAGTACTTC
CDR3aa: CASSFPEETQYF
v_gene: TRBV7-9
d_gene: NA
abundance: NA
j_gene: TRBJ2-5

CDR3nt: TGTGCCAGCAGCGCCGACAGTTATGAAGCTTTCTTT
CDR3aa: CASSADSYEAFF
v_gene: TRBV7-8
d_gene: NA
abundance: few
j_gene: TRBJ1-1

CDR3nt: TGCAGCGTTTCCGGGACCACCGGAACCTACGAGCAGTACTTC
CDR3aa: CSVSGTTGTYEQYF
v_gene: TRBV29-1
d_gene: NA
abundance: many
j_gene: TRBJ2-7

CDR3nt: TGTGCCAGCAGCTTTTGGCTGAACTACGAGCAGTACTTC
CDR3aa: CASSFWLNYEQYF
v_gene: TRBV5-6
d_gene: NA
abundance: few
j_gene: TRBJ2-7

CDR3nt: TGTGCCAGCAGCACTGACCGGACCTACGAGCAGTACTTC
CDR3aa: CASSTDRTYEQYF
v_gene: TRBV7-9
d_gene: NA
abundance: few
j_gene: TRBJ2-7

CDR3nt: TGCGCCAGCAGCGTACTAGCGGGGACCGGCGGGGAGCTGTTTTTT
CDR3aa: CASSVLAGTGGELFF
v_gene: TRBV5-1
d_gene: TRBD2
abundance: many
j_gene: TRBJ2-2

CDR3nt: TGTGCCAGCAGCCAAGATCTTGGGTTCCCCTGGCAAGAGACCCAGTACTTC
CDR3aa: CASSQDLGFPWQETQYF
v_gene: TRBV3-1
d_gene: NA
abundance: NA
j_gene: TRBJ2-5

CDR3nt: TGTGCCAGCAGAAAAGGGAGCGGGACAGGGGAGCAGTTCTTC
CDR3aa: CASRKGSGTGEQFF
v_gene: TRBV13
d_gene: TRBD1
abundance: few
j_gene: TRBJ2-1

CDR3nt: TGCGCCAGCAGCCAAATGATCTTGGGGGAGCAGTACTTC
CDR3aa: CASSQMILGEQYF
v_gene: TRBV4-3
d_gene: NA
abundance: NA
j_gene: TRBJ2-7

CDR3nt: TGTGCCAGCAGTTTAGACAGAGGCTCCTACGAGCAGTACTTC
CDR3aa: CASSLDRGSYEQYF
v_gene: TRBV27
d_gene: NA
abundance: few
j_gene: TRBJ2-7

CDR3nt: TGTGCCAGCAGCTTGGAAGGAGGGGCCCAGCATTTT
CDR3aa: CASSLEGGAQHF
v_gene: TRBV5-6
d_gene: NA
abundance: NA
j_gene: TRBJ1-5

CDR3nt: TGTGCCACCAGCAGAGAAGGTAGCGGTAGCACAGATACGCAGTATTTT
CDR3aa: CATSREGSGSTDTQYF
v_gene: TRBV15
d_gene: NA
abundance: few
j_gene: TRBJ2-3

CDR3nt: TGCAGCGTTCTAGCGGACCAACCCTACAATGAGCAGTTCTTC
CDR3aa: CSVLADQPYNEQFF
v_gene: TRBV29-1
d_gene: TRBD2
abundance: NA
j_gene: TRBJ2-1

CDR3nt: TGTGCCAGCTCACCACCGGGATCTGAAGCTTTCTTT
CDR3aa: CASSPPGSEAFF
v_gene: TRBV18
d_gene: NA
abundance: NA
j_gene: TRBJ1-1

CDR3nt: TGTGCCAGCAGTTTCGGACTGGTGCGGGATGAGCAGTTCTTC
CDR3aa: CASSFGLVRDEQFF
v_gene: TRBV12-3/TRBV12-4
d_gene: NA
abundance: few
j_gene: TRBJ2-1

CDR3nt: TGTGCCAGCAGTTATGGAGGGTCTGGTGAGCAGTTCTTC
CDR3aa: CASSYGGSGEQFF
v_gene: TRBV6-5
d_gene: NA
abundance: NA
j_gene: TRBJ2-1

CDR3nt: TGCGCCAGCAGTCCCTCACCGAGACTCTCCTACGAGCAGTACTTC
CDR3aa: CASSPSPRLSYEQYF
v_gene: TRBV5-1
d_gene: NA
abundance: once
j_gene: TRBJ2-7

CDR3nt: TGTGCCAGCAGTTCGTCGGAGCTGAGTGGGGAGAATAGCGGGATCTTCGCAGATACGCAGTATTTT
CDR3aa: CASSSSELSGENSGIFADTQYF
v_gene: TRBV28
d_gene: TRBD2
abundance: many
j_gene: TRBJ2-3

CDR3nt: TGTGCCAGCAGACTTAGGACTAGCTTCGCAGATACGCAGTATTTT
CDR3aa: CASRLRTSFADTQYF
v_gene: TRBV6-2/TRBV6-3
d_gene: TRBD2
abundance: few
j_gene: TRBJ2-3

CDR3nt: TGTGCCAGCAGTAGCCCCAACGAGGGGAGGGCCCGGGAGCAGTACTTC
CDR3aa: CASSSPNEGRAREQYF
v_gene: TRBV6-1
d_gene: TRBD2
abundance: NA
j_gene: TRBJ2-7

CDR3nt: TGCAGTGCTAGAGGGACCCCGGGACTAGCAAATGAGCAGTTCTTC
CDR3aa: CSARGTPGLANEQFF
v_gene: TRBV20-1
d_gene: TRBD2
abundance: NA
j_gene: TRBJ2-1

CDR3nt: TGCAGTGCTAGAACACTAGCGGGGGAGGAGACCCAGTACTTC
CDR3aa: CSARTLAGEETQYF
v_gene: TRBV20-1
d_gene: TRBD2
abundance: NA
j_gene: TRBJ2-5

CDR3nt: TGTGCCAGCAGTTACCCCTCGGAGACCCAGTACTTC
CDR3aa: CASSYPSETQYF
v_gene: TRBV6-2/TRBV6-3
d_gene: NA
abundance: few
j_gene: TRBJ2-5

CDR3nt: TGCGCCAGCAGCCACAGTCAGGAGTACAATGAGCAGTTCTTC
CDR3aa: CASSHSQEYNEQFF
v_gene: TRBV4-3
d_gene: NA
abundance: many
j_gene: TRBJ2-1

CDR3nt: TGTGCCTGGGCTAGGGGAGGTTCAGCTGAAGCTTTCTTT
CDR3aa: CAWARGGSAEAFF
v_gene: TRBV30
d_gene: NA
abundance: NA
j_gene: TRBJ1-1

CDR3nt: TGTGCCAGCAGTGAAGCCCCAGGACAGGGGGTTGGCACAGATACGCAGTATTTT
CDR3aa: CASSEAPGQGVGTDTQYF
v_gene: TRBV6-1
d_gene: TRBD1
abundance: few
j_gene: TRBJ2-3

CDR3nt: TGTGCCAGCAGTCCGGGGGGGGATTACGAGCAGTACTTC
CDR3aa: CASSPGGDYEQYF
v_gene: TRBV28
d_gene: TRBD2
abundance: NA
j_gene: TRBJ2-7

CDR3nt: TGTGCCAGCAGCTTCGAGGACTCATCCTACGAGCAGTACTTC
CDR3aa: CASSFEDSSYEQYF
v_gene: TRBV13
d_gene: NA
abundance: many
j_gene: TRBJ2-7

CDR3nt: TGCAGTGCTAGTAATTACAATGAGCAGTTCTTC
CDR3aa: CSASNYNEQFF
v_gene: TRBV20-1
d_gene: NA
abundance: many
j_gene: TRBJ2-1

CDR3nt: TGTGCCAGCAGTCCCCTTTACCCCACACGCACAAGGGCAACTGAAGCTTTCTTT
CDR3aa: CASSPLYPTRTRATEAFF
v_gene: TRBV12-3/TRBV12-4
d_gene: NA
abundance: few
j_gene: TRBJ1-1

CDR3nt: TGTGCCAGCAGCCCACTAGGACAGGGAGTTTCCTACGAGCAGTACTTC
CDR3aa: CASSPLGQGVSYEQYF
v_gene: TRBV7-9
d_gene: TRBD1
abundance: few
j_gene: TRBJ2-7

CDR3nt: TGCAGTGCTACGACAGGGGAAGACCGGGAGCTGTTTTTT
CDR3aa: CSATTGEDRELFF
v_gene: TRBV20-1
d_gene: TRBD1
abundance: NA
j_gene: TRBJ2-2

CDR3nt: TGTGCCAGCAGCCAGACAGGCTACGAGCAGTACTTC
CDR3aa: CASSQTGYEQYF
v_gene: TRBV12-3/TRBV12-4
d_gene: NA
abundance: many
j_gene: TRBJ2-7

CDR3nt: TGTGCCAGCAGTCATGGGGGTAACCACGAGCAGTACTTC
CDR3aa: CASSHGGNHEQYF
v_gene: TRBV12-3/TRBV12-4
d_gene: NA
abundance: few
j_gene: TRBJ2-7

CDR3nt: TGCGCCAGCAGCTTGGCTGCAGGGCTGAACTACGAGCAGTACTTC
CDR3aa: CASSLAAGLNYEQYF
v_gene: TRBV5-1
d_gene: NA
abundance: few
j_gene: TRBJ2-7

CDR3nt: TGTGCCAGCAGCCTTGGGGGGCTAAATTCACCCCTCCACTTT
CDR3aa: CASSLGGLNSPLHF
v_gene: TRBV27
d_gene: NA
abundance: few
j_gene: TRBJ1-6

CDR3nt: TGCAGTGCACGCCGGACTAGCGGGACCTACAATGAGCAGTTCTTC
CDR3aa: CSARRTSGTYNEQFF
v_gene: TRBV20-1
d_gene: TRBD2
abundance: NA
j_gene: TRBJ2-1

CDR3nt: TGTGCCAGCAGCACCGGGACCAACACCGGGGAGCTGTTTTTT
CDR3aa: CASSTGTNTGELFF
v_gene: TRBV12-3/TRBV12-4
d_gene: NA
abundance: few
j_gene: TRBJ2-2

CDR3nt: TGTGCCAGCTCTATGATCGAGCCCGTGGCCGGGGAGCTGTTTTTT
CDR3aa: CASSMIEPVAGELFF
v_gene: TRBV6-1
d_gene: NA
abundance: few
j_gene: TRBJ2-2

CDR3nt: TGCGCCAGCAGCTTGGTGGTGGGGATGAACACTGAAGCTTTCTTT
CDR3aa: CASSLVVGMNTEAFF
v_gene: TRBV5-1
d_gene: NA
abundance: NA
j_gene: TRBJ1-1

CDR3nt: TGTGCCAGCAGGGGGGTGGGCTATGGCTACACCTTC
CDR3aa: CASRGVGYGYTF
v_gene: TRBV27
d_gene: NA
abundance: NA
j_gene: TRBJ1-2

CDR3nt: TGCGCCAGCAGCTGGGAAGCGGGAACCCCAGATACGCAGTATTTT
CDR3aa: CASSWEAGTPDTQYF
v_gene: TRBV5-1
d_gene: TRBD2
abundance: NA
j_gene: TRBJ2-3